These T cell receptor beta chains were read from a single sample in a study of T cells in Graves' hyperthyroidism and ophthalmopathy. TCRdb analysed the multiplex PCR reads with MiXCR anew, one entry per CDR3 protein. The sample lists 750,000 to 950,000 distinct CDR3 sequences, approximately 40% seen once, with more than 7% in the top ten. Sequencing was done on a sample of blood. The receptors originated from a man aged 18 to 30 with Graves' hyperthyroidism. CDR3s include the opening cysteine and the closing phenylalanine or tryptophan. D genes are given only for firm matches. Part of the rows lack a size; the others show once, few, many or a class for expanded clones.

>16|TRBD1|TRBV6-5|-|TRBJ1-2
CASSYRPTGTEGGYTF
TGTGCCAGCAGTTACCGACCAACCGGGACAGAAGGAGGCTACACCTTC
>15|-|TRBV7-9|many|TRBJ1-4
CASSPGTATNEKLFF
TGTGCCAGCAGCCCCGGGACGGCAACTAATGAAAAACTGTTTTTT
>14|-|TRBV7-1|-|TRBJ2-7
CASSSYKNLYEQYF
TGTGCCAGCAGCTCCTACAAGAACCTCTACGAGCAGTACTTC
>15|-|TRBV25-1|-|TRBJ2-5
CASSGDTRDQETQYF
TGTGCCAGCAGTGGGGATACTAGAGACCAAGAGACCCAGTACTTC
>13|-|TRBV27|-|TRBJ1-2
CASRVTGSGGYTF
TGTGCCAGCAGGGTCACAGGGAGCGGTGGCTACACCTTC
>15|-|TRBV7-8|-|TRBJ2-7
CASSLVPLAGYEQYF
TGTGCCAGCAGCTTAGTCCCCCTAGCAGGCTACGAGCAGTACTTC
>13|TRBD1|TRBV2|-|TRBJ1-1
CASTDRQGREAFF
TGTGCCAGCACCGACCGACAGGGACGAGAAGCTTTCTTT
>14|TRBD1|TRBV19|-|TRBJ1-1
CASSMDREITEAFF
TGTGCCAGTAGTATGGACAGGGAGATCACTGAAGCTTTCTTT
>16|TRBD2|TRBV9|-|TRBJ2-2
CASSVSGTRNTGELFF
TGTGCCAGCAGCGTAAGCGGGACGAGGAACACCGGGGAGCTGTTTTTT
>16|-|TRBV7-2|-|TRBJ2-7
CASSPWGRGGDEEQYF
TGTGCCAGCAGCCCGTGGGGTCGCGGGGGCGATGAGGAGCAGTACTTC
>13|-|TRBV20-1|once|TRBJ2-5
CSARRGNLETQYF
TGCAGTGCCCGCCGGGGGAACCTGGAGACCCAGTACTTC
>12|-|TRBV3-1|-|TRBJ1-6
CASSQIDSPLHF
TGTGCCAGCAGCCAAATCGATTCACCCCTCCACTTT
>11|TRBD1|TRBV2|-|TRBJ1-1
CASTGVTEASF
TGCGCCAGCACAGGGGTGACTGAAGCTTCCTTT
>19|-|TRBV15|few|TRBJ1-5
CATSRGGRESLYSNQPQHF
TGTGCCACCAGCAGAGGTGGCAGGGAATCCCTATATAGCAATCAGCCCCAGCATTTT
>14|-|TRBV7-9|-|TRBJ2-5
CASSPGPFQETQYF
TGTGCCAGCAGCCCGGGACCGTTCCAAGAGACCCAGTACTTC